Below, 11 T cell receptor beta chains from the same sample are listed, as sequenced in a study of neoadjuvant nivolumab and ipilimumab in lung cancer. Clones were read by immunoSEQ multiplex PCR, and TCRdb kept only the in-frame ones, dropping some. The table shows tens of thousands of clones, with roughly 89% occurring only once. The source material was blood, sampled before neoadjuvant nivolumab, alone or with ipilimumab. The source is an adult with non-small cell lung cancer. Some clones in this sample may be carry-over from other donors' samples.

This clone was seen a few times. The rearrangement joins TRBV7-2 to TRBJ2-2; D perhaps matches TRBD2 (6 bases). The CDR3 loop spans 15 amino acids. Germline V gene data show CDR1 as SGHTA and CDR2 as FQGNSA. Trimming shortened V by 1 base and J by 6 bases, and 12 bases separated the two germline ends. The CDR3 loop is CASSLGLELPGELFF. CDR3 nucleotide sequence: TGTGCCAGCAGCTTAGGACTAGAACTTCCCGGGGAGCTGTTTTTT.

The J gene is TRBJ1-3, the V gene TRBV5-4; D unresolved. CDR1 and CDR2 from the germline V gene are SGHNT and YYREEE (reference sequence). V was cut by 2 bases and J by 0 bases, with 15 bases left in between. This CDR3 spans 17 amino acids. The DNA for the CDR3 is TGTGCCAGCAGCTTTGGAAGGCAGGCAAGCTCTGGAAACACCATATATTTT. This gives the protein CASSFGRQASSGNTIYF.

Details on this clone: This CDR3 is also generated by other DNA sequences in the sample. The rearrangement uses TRBV9 and TRBJ2-1; a weak D match, TRBD1 (5 bases). CDR3 length: 15 residues. The germline CDR1 and CDR2 sequences are SGDLS and YYNGEE. Trimming took off 0 bases at V and 6 bases at J, with 13 bases between the two ends. The CDR3 sequence: CASSVAGLTGNEQFF. The CDR3 nucleotides read TGTGCCAGCAGCGTAGCTGGGTTAACAGGCAATGAGCAGTTCTTC.

This chain links TRBV30 with TRBJ2-7, with a possible D match to TRBD2 (6 bases). V was clipped by 2 bases and J by 1 base, with 15 bases between them. Germline V gene data show CDR1 as GTSNPN and CDR2 as SVGIG (reference sequence). The CDR3 spans 15 residues. The CDR3 region has the DNA TGTGCCTGGAGTACCGCGGGAACCTCATCCTACGAGCAGTACTTC. As protein: CAWSTAGTSSYEQYF.

This clone was seen a handful of times. The chain couples TRBV29-1 to TRBJ1-1; 7 bases are a match to TRBD1. Germline loops: CDR1 SQVTM, CDR2 ANQGSEA. The CDR3 consists of 11 residues. J gave up 6 bases and V 4 bases, and 2 bases lay outside the gene matches. This CDR3 reads CSVVGTAEAFF. The DNA of the CDR3 is TGCAGCGTTGTAGGGACAGCTGAAGCTTTCTTT.

The rearrangement joins TRBV4-1 to TRBJ2-1; D perhaps matches TRBD2 (6 bases). The V and J ends lost 1 base and 3 bases respectively, with 10 bases between them. Germline V gives CDR1 MGHRA, CDR2 YSYEKL. The CDR3 extends over 15 amino acids. The CDR3 coding sequence is TGCGCCAGCAGCCAAGCTCGTAGCGGCTACAATGAGCAGTTCTTC. Translation: CASSQARSGYNEQFF.

This chain uses TRBV30 with TRBJ2-7; a weak D match, TRBD2 (6 bases). The length of the CDR3 is 11 residues. V lost 3 bases to trimming and J lost 12 bases, with 15 bases between them. In germline, CDR1 is GTSNPN, CDR2 SVGIG (reference sequence). The CDR3 DNA reads as TGTGCCTGGAGCCTATCCGGGGGAATGTACTTC. Encoded protein: CAWSLSGGMYF. The entire variable domain, with the rest obtained from reference TRBV30 and TRBJ2-7, is as follows: SQTIHQWPATLVQPVGSPLSLECTVEGTSNPNLYWYRQAAGRGLQLLFYSVGIGQISSEVPQNLSASRPQDRQFILSSKKLLLSDSGFYLCAWSLSGGMYFGPGTRLTVT.

The chain carries TRBV5-1 and TRBJ2-4, with D perhaps matching TRBD2 (6 bases). The CDR3 length is 17 residues. V was cut by 4 bases and J by 3 bases, with 20 bases left in between. Germline values: CDR1 SGHRS, CDR2 YFSETQ. The CDR3: CASSARLGGRLKNIQYF. CDR3 nucleotide sequence: TGCGCCAGCAGCGCCAGACTAGGAGGCCGGCTCAAAAACATTCAGTACTTC.

The chain recombines TRBV5-1 with TRBJ1-2; D is undetermined. This CDR3 region has 13 residues. Germline V lookup: CDR1 SGHRS, CDR2 YFSETQ. V lost 4 bases and J 2 bases, leaving 9 bases between the germline ends. The CDR3 sequence: CASSITQNYGYTF. The CDR3 region has the DNA TGCGCCAGCAGCATCACACAGAACTATGGCTACACCTTC.

This clone was seen just once. CDR3 protein: CASSYSKGPGNTIYF. In DNA, the CDR3 is TGTGCCAGCAGTTACTCGAAAGGGCCTGGAAACACCATATATTTT. The chain uses TRBV6-5 and TRBJ1-3; no clear D gene. The germline V gene encodes CDR1 MNHEY and CDR2 SVGAGI. The CDR3 runs to 15 residues. The ends were cut back, 0 bases at V and 2 bases at J, with 8 bases in the middle.

The rearrangement uses TRBV11-3 and TRBJ2-7; no reliable D call. The CDR3 sequence is 13 residues long. Trimming took off 5 bases at V and 0 bases at J, with 8 bases between the two ends. Looked up from germline, CDR1 is SGHNT and CDR2 is YENEEA. This CDR3 is CASSPGGSYEQYF. The CDR3, as DNA: TGTGCCAGCAGCCCCGGTGGCTCCTACGAGCAGTACTTC. Drawing the rest from reference TRBV11-3 and TRBJ2-7, the complete variable domain is EAGVVQSPRYKIIEKKQPVAFWCNPISGHNTLYWYLQNLGQGPELLIRYENEEAVDDSQLPKDRFSAERLKGVDSTLKIQPAELGDSAVYLCASSPGGSYEQYFGPGTRLTVT.